The sequence of this T cell receptor beta chain was determined in a study of blood T cells in healthy people across ages. V was shortened by 2 bases and J by 4 bases, with 11 bases between the two germline ends. CDR1 LGHNA and CDR2 YSLEER come from the germline V gene. The CDR3 has 15 residues. A second PCR of 7 to 11 cycles used a sample-barcoded 5' primer and a J-beta primer mix. Each CDR3 protein gets one entry after TCRdb re-called the 5' RACE reads with MiXCR. The sample has under 2,000,000 distinct CDR3 sequences; roughly 50% are singletons. This clonotype was detected once. This receptor was taken from a woman aged 40 to 50 in good health. Sequencing input: blood. This sequence joins TRBV4-3 and TRBJ1-4; tentatively, D is TRBD1 (5 bases). The CDR3 loop is CASSQFPGLNEKLFF. CDR3 sequence (DNA): TGCGCCAGCAGCCAATTCCCGGGGCTTAATGAAAAACTGTTTTTT.